These T cell receptor beta chains were read from a single sample in a study of radiotherapy plus CTLA-4 blockade in lung cancer. Sequencing used immunoSEQ multiplex PCR; TCRdb keeps in-frame clones, though not all of them. The profile covers 90,000 to 100,000 clones, with about four fifths appearing a single time and around 25% taken by the ten largest. Material: peripheral blood, obtained from a patient treated with radiotherapy plus ipilimumab. These TCRs come from a human donor with non-small cell lung cancer that progressed on radiotherapy plus ipilimumab. Each CDR3 is given with its conserved first and last residue. The D gene is left open where the match is weak. Not all rows give a size; the values are once, few, many and, for expanded clones, a class.

D: .; size: .; J: TRBJ2-2; V: TRBV29-1; CDR3: CSANLANTGELFF; DNA: TGCAGCGCCAACCTCGCGAACACCGGGGAGCTGTTTTTT
D: .; size: .; J: TRBJ2-5; V: TRBV7-2; CDR3: CASSLDRKTTQYF; DNA: TGTGCCAGCAGCTTAGACAGAAAGACGACCCAGTACTTC
D: .; size: .; J: TRBJ2-2; V: TRBV5-1; CDR3: CASSLGRSTGELFF; DNA: TGCGCCAGCAGCTTGGGCAGGAGTACCGGGGAGCTGTTTTTT
D: .; size: .; J: TRBJ1-2; V: TRBV6-6; CDR3: CASSPAINYGYTF; DNA: TGTGCCAGCAGTCCCGCCATTAACTATGGCTACACCTTC
D: .; size: once; J: TRBJ1-2; V: TRBV6-6; CDR3: CASEPTNRVNYGYTF; DNA: TGTGCCTCCGAACCGACCAACCGGGTAAACTATGGCTACACCTTC
D: TRBD1; size: .; J: TRBJ1-2; V: TRBV5-1; CDR3: CASSLEDRAYGYTF; DNA: TGCGCCAGCAGCTTGGAGGACAGGGCTTATGGCTACACCTTC
D: TRBD2; size: .; J: TRBJ2-3; V: TRBV6-6; CDR3: CASSYPFASGTDTQYF; DNA: TGTGCCAGCAGTTACCCGTTTGCTAGCGGTACAGATACGCAGTATTTT
D: .; size: .; J: TRBJ2-1; V: TRBV28; CDR3: CASRELATYNEQFF; DNA: TGTGCCAGCAGAGAGCTAGCGACCTACAATGAGCAGTTCTTC
D: .; size: .; J: TRBJ2-3; V: TRBV28; CDR3: CASSLERGIWGTDTQYF; DNA: TGTGCCAGCAGTTTGGAACGCGGGATTTGGGGCACAGATACGCAGTATTTT
D: TRBD2; size: .; J: TRBJ2-3; V: TRBV19; CDR3: CAIKAGGGVDTQYF; DNA: TGTGCCATTAAAGCGGGAGGTGGAGTAGATACGCAGTATTTT
D: .; size: .; J: TRBJ2-5; V: TRBV7-3; CDR3: CASSLSSEETQYF; DNA: TGTGCCAGCAGCTTATCGTCAGAAGAGACCCAGTACTTC
D: TRBD1; size: .; J: TRBJ2-7; V: TRBV10-3; CDR3: CAITDRDGGPLPYEQYF; DNA: TGTGCCATCACCGACAGGGATGGGGGCCCCCTTCCCTACGAGCAGTACTTC
D: .; size: .; J: TRBJ2-5; V: TRBV19; CDR3: CASRDRGARETQYF; DNA: TGTGCCAGTAGAGATCGGGGGGCGCGGGAGACCCAGTACTTC
D: .; size: .; J: TRBJ2-7; V: TRBV27; CDR3: CASSLRQGRAYEQYF; DNA: TGTGCCAGCAGTTTACGCCAGGGGAGAGCCTACGAGCAGTACTTC
D: .; size: .; J: TRBJ2-7; V: TRBV29-1; CDR3: CSVLGVGLGVYEQYF; DNA: TGCAGCGTCCTAGGGGTGGGGTTGGGTGTCTACGAGCAGTACTTC
D: .; size: few; J: TRBJ2-1; V: TRBV4-1; CDR3: CASSPDQSYNEQFF; DNA: TGCGCCAGCAGCCCGGACCAATCCTACAATGAGCAGTTCTTC
D: TRBD2; size: once; J: TRBJ2-1; V: TRBV7-3; CDR3: CASSFGSGRTSEQFF; DNA: TGTGCCAGCAGCTTTGGTAGCGGGAGGACAAGTGAGCAGTTCTTC
D: .; size: .; J: TRBJ2-5; V: TRBV7-6; CDR3: CASSLGQGAMTQYF; DNA: TGTGCCAGCAGCTTAGGGCAGGGCGCTATGACCCAGTACTTC
D: .; size: .; J: TRBJ2-7; V: TRBV11-2; CDR3: CASSLIQGGREQYF; DNA: TGTGCCAGCAGCTTAATACAGGGAGGGCGCGAGCAGTACTTC
D: TRBD2; size: .; J: TRBJ2-1; V: TRBV9; CDR3: CASSVDAGGYNEQFF; DNA: TGTGCCAGCAGCGTAGACGCGGGAGGGTACAATGAGCAGTTCTTC
D: .; size: once; J: TRBJ2-2; V: TRBV4-1; CDR3: CASSQPLKTGELFF; DNA: TGCGCCAGCAGCCAACCCCTCAAAACCGGGGAGCTGTTTTTT
D: TRBD2; size: .; J: TRBJ2-2; V: TRBV10-3; CDR3: CAISESALAGNTGELFF; DNA: TGTGCCATCAGTGAGTCAGCACTAGCGGGGAACACCGGGGAGCTGTTTTTT
D: TRBD1; size: .; J: TRBJ2-7; V: TRBV19; CDR3: CASNRGTGDYEQYF; DNA: TGTGCCAGCAACAGGGGGACAGGGGACTACGAGCAGTACTTC
D: TRBD1; size: .; J: TRBJ1-1; V: TRBV28; CDR3: CANERSGTGGEENEAFF; DNA: TGTGCCAACGAAAGATCCGGGACAGGGGGCGAAGAAAATGAAGCTTTCTTT
D: TRBD1; size: .; J: TRBJ2-1; V: TRBV10-3; CDR3: CAIKGATDNEQFF; DNA: TGTGCCATCAAGGGGGCCACCGACAATGAGCAGTTCTTC
D: .; size: .; J: TRBJ1-1; V: TRBV6-1; CDR3: CASSRIGSEAFF; DNA: TGTGCCAGCAGTAGGATTGGCTCTGAAGCTTTCTTT
D: TRBD2; size: .; J: TRBJ2-6; V: TRBV12-5; CDR3: CASVGTSGSPGANVLTF; DNA: TGTGCTAGTGTTGGGACTAGCGGGAGCCCTGGGGCCAACGTCCTGACTTTC
D: .; size: .; J: TRBJ1-1; V: TRBV6-6; CDR3: CATLRGMNTEAFF; DNA: TGTGCCACCTTGAGGGGTATGAACACTGAAGCTTTCTTT
D: .; size: once; J: TRBJ2-5; V: TRBV9; CDR3: CASSTFQETQYF; DNA: TGTGCCAGCAGCACATTCCAAGAGACCCAGTACTTC
D: .; size: .; J: TRBJ1-1; V: TRBV19; CDR3: CASSDIERNTEAFF; DNA: TGTGCCAGTAGTGACATAGAACGAAACACTGAAGCTTTCTTT
D: .; size: .; J: TRBJ1-2; V: TRBV6-1; CDR3: CASSERGASYGYTF; DNA: TGTGCCAGCAGTGAAAGGGGTGCTAGCTATGGCTACACCTTC
D: .; size: .; J: TRBJ1-4; V: TRBV2; CDR3: CASSDRGLGEKLFF; DNA: TGTGCCAGCAGTGACAGAGGGCTTGGCGAAAAACTGTTTTTT
D: TRBD1; size: once; J: TRBJ2-7; V: TRBV5-1; CDR3: CASSLGQGVSEQYF; DNA: TGCGCCAGCAGCTTGGGACAGGGGGTTTCCGAGCAGTACTTC
D: TRBD2; size: .; J: TRBJ2-7; V: TRBV6-6; CDR3: CASRQPGLGGEQYF; DNA: TGTGCCAGCAGGCAACCGGGACTAGGAGGCGAGCAGTACTTC
D: TRBD2; size: .; J: TRBJ2-5; V: TRBV6-5; CDR3: CASSYSVLAGEETQYF; DNA: TGTGCCAGCAGTTACTCGGTGCTAGCGGGAGAAGAGACCCAGTACTTC
D: TRBD2; size: .; J: TRBJ2-7; V: TRBV9; CDR3: CASSPTSGISYEQYF; DNA: TGTGCCAGCAGCCCGACTAGCGGGATCTCCTACGAGCAGTACTTC
D: TRBD1; size: .; J: TRBJ1-1; V: TRBV7-9; CDR3: CASSPGQGMNTEAFF; DNA: TGTGCCAGCAGCCCGGGACAGGGGATGAACACTGAAGCTTTCTTT
D: .; size: .; J: TRBJ1-3; V: TRBV30; CDR3: CAWSQGFGNTIYF; DNA: TGTGCCTGGTCCCAGGGGTTCGGAAACACCATATATTTT
D: .; size: few; J: TRBJ2-7; V: TRBV28; CDR3: CASSPLDGQTYEQYF; DNA: TGTGCCAGCAGTCCATTAGACGGGCAAACCTACGAGCAGTACTTC
D: .; size: .; J: TRBJ1-4; V: TRBV15; CDR3: CATSRDRGNEKLFF; DNA: TGTGCCACCAGCAGAGATCGCGGTAATGAAAAACTGTTTTTT
D: TRBD2; size: .; J: TRBJ2-1; V: TRBV29-1; CDR3: CSADGGSGMGNEQFF; DNA: TGCAGCGCCGACGGGGGTAGCGGGATGGGGAATGAGCAGTTCTTC
D: TRBD1; size: once; J: TRBJ2-4; V: TRBV7-9; CDR3: CASSSRDSQNIQYF; DNA: TGTGCCAGCAGTTCCCGGGACAGCCAAAACATTCAGTACTTC
D: TRBD2; size: few; J: TRBJ2-1; V: TRBV14; CDR3: CASSQFLAGNNEQFF; DNA: TGTGCCAGCAGCCAATTCCTAGCGGGAAACAATGAGCAGTTCTTC
D: TRBD2; size: once; J: TRBJ2-1; V: TRBV10-1; CDR3: CASSTDSAGGFYNEQFF; DNA: TGCGCCAGCAGTACCGACAGTGCGGGAGGGTTCTACAATGAGCAGTTCTTC
D: TRBD2; size: .; J: TRBJ2-1; V: TRBV7-3; CDR3: CASSSSPWLAGGLGEQFF; DNA: TGTGCCAGCAGCTCATCCCCCTGGCTAGCGGGAGGGCTTGGTGAGCAGTTCTTC
D: .; size: few; J: TRBJ1-5; V: TRBV5-8; CDR3: CASSLDSNQPQHF; DNA: TGTGCCAGCAGCTTGGACAGCAATCAGCCCCAGCATTTT
D: TRBD1; size: .; J: TRBJ2-2; V: TRBV7-7; CDR3: CASSSEGAAGGELFF; DNA: TGTGCTAGCAGCTCCGAGGGGGCTGCGGGCGGGGAGCTGTTTTTT
D: .; size: .; J: TRBJ2-5; V: TRBV5-6; CDR3: CASSLAVAIVHEQETQYF; DNA: TGTGCCAGCAGCTTGGCGGTCGCTATTGTCCATGAACAAGAGACCCAGTACTTC